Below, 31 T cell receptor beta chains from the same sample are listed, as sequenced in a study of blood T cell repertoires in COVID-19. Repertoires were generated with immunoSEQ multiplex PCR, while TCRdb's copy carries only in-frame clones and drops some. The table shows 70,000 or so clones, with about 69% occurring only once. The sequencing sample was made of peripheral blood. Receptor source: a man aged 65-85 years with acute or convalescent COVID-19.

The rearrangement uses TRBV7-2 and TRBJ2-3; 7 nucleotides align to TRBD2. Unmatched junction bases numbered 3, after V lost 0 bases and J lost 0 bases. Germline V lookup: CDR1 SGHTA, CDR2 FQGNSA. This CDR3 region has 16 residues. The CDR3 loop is CASSLAEGLSTDTQYF. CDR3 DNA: TGTGCCAGCAGCTTAGCTGAGGGACTAAGCACAGATACGCAGTATTTT.

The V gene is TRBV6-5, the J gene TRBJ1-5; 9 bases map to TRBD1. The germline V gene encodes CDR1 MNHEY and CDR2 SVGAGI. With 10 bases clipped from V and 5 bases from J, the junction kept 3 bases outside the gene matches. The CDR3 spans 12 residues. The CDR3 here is CATGQGYQPQHF. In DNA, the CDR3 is TGTGCCACGGGACAGGGCTATCAGCCCCAGCATTTT.

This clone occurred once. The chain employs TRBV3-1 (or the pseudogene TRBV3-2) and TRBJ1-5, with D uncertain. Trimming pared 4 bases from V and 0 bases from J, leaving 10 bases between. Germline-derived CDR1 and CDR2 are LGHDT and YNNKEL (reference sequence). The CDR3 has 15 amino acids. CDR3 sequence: CASSPSYSSNQPQHF. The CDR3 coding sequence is TGTGCCAGCAGCCCAAGCTACAGTAGCAATCAGCCCCAGCATTTT.

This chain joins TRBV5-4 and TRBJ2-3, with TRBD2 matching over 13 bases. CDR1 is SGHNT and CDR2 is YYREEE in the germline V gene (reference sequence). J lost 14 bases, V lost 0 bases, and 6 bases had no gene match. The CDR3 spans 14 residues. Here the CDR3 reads CASSLGTSGSGLYF. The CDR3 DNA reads TGTGCCAGCAGCTTGGGGACTAGCGGGAGCGGGCTGTATTTT.

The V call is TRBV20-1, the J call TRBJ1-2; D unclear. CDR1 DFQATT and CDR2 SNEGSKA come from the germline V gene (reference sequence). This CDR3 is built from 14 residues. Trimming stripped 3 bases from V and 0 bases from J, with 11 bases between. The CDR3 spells CSASALLTNYGYTF. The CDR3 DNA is TGCAGTGCTAGTGCCCTGCTAACTAACTATGGCTACACCTTC.

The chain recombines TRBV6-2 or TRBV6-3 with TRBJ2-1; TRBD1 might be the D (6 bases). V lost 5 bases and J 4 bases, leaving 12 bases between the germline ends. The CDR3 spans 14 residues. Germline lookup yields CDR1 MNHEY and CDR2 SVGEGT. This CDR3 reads CASSIPGDYNEQFF. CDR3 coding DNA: TGTGCCAGCAGTATCCCAGGGGATTACAATGAGCAGTTCTTC.

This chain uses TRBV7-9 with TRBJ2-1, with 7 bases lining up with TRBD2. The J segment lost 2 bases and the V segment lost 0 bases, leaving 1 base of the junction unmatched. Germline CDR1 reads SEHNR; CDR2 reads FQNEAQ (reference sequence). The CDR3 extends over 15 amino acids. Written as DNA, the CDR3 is TGTGCCAGCAGCTTAGCGGGAGGGCCCTACAATGAGCAGTTCTTC. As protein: CASSLAGGPYNEQFF.

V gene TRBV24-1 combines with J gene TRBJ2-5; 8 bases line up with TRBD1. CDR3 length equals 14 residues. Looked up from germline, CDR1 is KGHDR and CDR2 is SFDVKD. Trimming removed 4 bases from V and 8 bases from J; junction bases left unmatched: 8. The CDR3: CATSDGQGRGTQYF. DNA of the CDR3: TGTGCCACCAGTGACGGACAGGGCCGAGGAACCCAGTACTTC.

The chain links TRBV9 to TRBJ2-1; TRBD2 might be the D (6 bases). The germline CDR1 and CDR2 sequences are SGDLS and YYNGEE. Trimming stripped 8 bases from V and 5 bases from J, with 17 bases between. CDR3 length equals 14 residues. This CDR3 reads CASDPGLADNEQFF. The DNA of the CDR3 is TGTGCCAGTGACCCCGGTTTAGCGGACAATGAGCAGTTCTTC.

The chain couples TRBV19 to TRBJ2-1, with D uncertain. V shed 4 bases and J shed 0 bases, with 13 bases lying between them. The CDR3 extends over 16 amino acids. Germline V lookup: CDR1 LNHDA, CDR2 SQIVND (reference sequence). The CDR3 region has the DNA TGTGCCAGTAGTACCCCCAGAATAACCTCCTACAATGAGCAGTTCTTC. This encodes CASSTPRITSYNEQFF.

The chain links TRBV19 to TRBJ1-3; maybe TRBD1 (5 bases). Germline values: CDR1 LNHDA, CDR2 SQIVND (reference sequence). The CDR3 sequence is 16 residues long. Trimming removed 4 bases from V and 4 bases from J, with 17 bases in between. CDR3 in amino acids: CASSTAGHYAGNTIYF. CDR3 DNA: TGTGCCAGTAGTACTGCGGGGCATTACGCCGGAAACACCATATATTTT.

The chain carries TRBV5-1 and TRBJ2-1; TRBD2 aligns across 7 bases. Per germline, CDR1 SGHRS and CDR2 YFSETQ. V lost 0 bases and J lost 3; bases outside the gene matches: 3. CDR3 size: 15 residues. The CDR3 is CASSLDAGDYNEQFF. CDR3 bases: TGCGCCAGCAGCTTGGATGCGGGAGACTACAATGAGCAGTTCTTC.

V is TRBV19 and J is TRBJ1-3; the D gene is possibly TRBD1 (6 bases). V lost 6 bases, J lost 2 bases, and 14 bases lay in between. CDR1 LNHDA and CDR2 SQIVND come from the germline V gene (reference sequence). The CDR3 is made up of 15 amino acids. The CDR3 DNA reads TGTGCCAGTAGACCAGGGGTAATTGCTGGAAACACCATATATTTT. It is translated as CASRPGVIAGNTIYF.

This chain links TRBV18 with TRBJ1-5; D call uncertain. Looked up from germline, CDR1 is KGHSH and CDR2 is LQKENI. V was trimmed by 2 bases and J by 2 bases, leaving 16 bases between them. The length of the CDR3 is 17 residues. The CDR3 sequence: CASSPIPELGGNQPQHF. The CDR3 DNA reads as TGTGCCAGCTCACCAATCCCGGAGCTGGGTGGCAATCAGCCCCAGCATTTT.

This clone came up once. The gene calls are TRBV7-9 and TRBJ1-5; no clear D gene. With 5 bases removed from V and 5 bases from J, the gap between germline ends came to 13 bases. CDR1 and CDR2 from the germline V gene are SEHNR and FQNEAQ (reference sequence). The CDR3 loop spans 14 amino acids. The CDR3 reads CASSISTAYQPQHF. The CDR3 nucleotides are TGTGCCAGCAGCATATCTACAGCTTATCAGCCCCAGCATTTT.

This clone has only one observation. In DNA form, the CDR3 reads TGTGCCAGCAGTGAATTTGTAAGCGGGAGGCTCCCTCAGTACTTC. It is translated as CASSEFVSGRLPQYF. This rearrangement joins TRBV2 to TRBJ2-7; 9 bases match TRBD2. This CDR3 comprises 15 residues. The ends lost 2 bases at V and 10 bases at J; junction bases unmatched: 12. Per germline, CDR1 SNHLY and CDR2 FYNNEI.

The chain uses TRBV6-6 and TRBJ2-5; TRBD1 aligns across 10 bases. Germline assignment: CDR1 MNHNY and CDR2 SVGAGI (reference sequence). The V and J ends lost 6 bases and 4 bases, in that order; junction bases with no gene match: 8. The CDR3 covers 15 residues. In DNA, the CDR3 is TGTGCCAGCAGCTACGGACAGGGGGGGGGAGAGACCCAGTACTTC. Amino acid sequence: CASSYGQGGGETQYF.

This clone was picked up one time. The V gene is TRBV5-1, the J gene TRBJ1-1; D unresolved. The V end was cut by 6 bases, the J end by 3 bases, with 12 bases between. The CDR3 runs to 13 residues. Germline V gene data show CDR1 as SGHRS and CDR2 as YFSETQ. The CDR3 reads CASNDLGDTEAFF. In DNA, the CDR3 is TGCGCCAGCAACGACCTCGGGGACACTGAAGCTTTCTTT.

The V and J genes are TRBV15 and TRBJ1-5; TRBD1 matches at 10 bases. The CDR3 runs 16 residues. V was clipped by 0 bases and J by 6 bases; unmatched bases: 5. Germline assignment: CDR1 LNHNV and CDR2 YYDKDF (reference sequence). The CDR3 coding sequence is TGTGCCACCAGCAGAGACGAGACAGGGGGCGGTCAGCCCCAGCATTTT. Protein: CATSRDETGGGQPQHF.

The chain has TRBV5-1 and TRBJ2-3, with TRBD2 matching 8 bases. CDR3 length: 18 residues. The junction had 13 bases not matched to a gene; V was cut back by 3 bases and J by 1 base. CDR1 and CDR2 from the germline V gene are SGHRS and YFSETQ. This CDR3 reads CASSSGSDSGTGTDTQYF. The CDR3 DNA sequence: TGCGCCAGCAGCTCCGGGTCGGATAGCGGGACGGGCACAGATACGCAGTATTTT.

The CDR3 DNA sequence: TGTGCCAGCAGCGTAGTGGCAGGGGGGCCCACTGAAGCTTTCTTT. This encodes CASSVVAGGPTEAFF. V gene TRBV9 combines with J gene TRBJ1-1, with 7 bases fitting TRBD1. V trimming: 0 bases; J trimming: 4 bases; junction bases outside the gene matches: 6. The CDR3 has 15 residues. Germline CDR1 SGDLS, CDR2 YYNGEE.

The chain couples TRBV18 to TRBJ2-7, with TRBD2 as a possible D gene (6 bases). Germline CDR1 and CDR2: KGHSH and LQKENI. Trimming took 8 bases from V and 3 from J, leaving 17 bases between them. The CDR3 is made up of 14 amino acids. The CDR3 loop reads CASKAGRSLYEQYF. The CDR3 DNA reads TGTGCCAGCAAAGCGGGTCGATCTCTCTACGAGCAGTACTTC. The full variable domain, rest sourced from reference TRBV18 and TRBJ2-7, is NAGVMQNPRHLVRRRGQEARLRCSPMKGHSHVYWYRQLPEEGLKFMVYLQKENIIDESGMPKERFSAEFPKEGPSILRIQQVVRGDSAAYFCASKAGRSLYEQYFGPGTRLTVT.

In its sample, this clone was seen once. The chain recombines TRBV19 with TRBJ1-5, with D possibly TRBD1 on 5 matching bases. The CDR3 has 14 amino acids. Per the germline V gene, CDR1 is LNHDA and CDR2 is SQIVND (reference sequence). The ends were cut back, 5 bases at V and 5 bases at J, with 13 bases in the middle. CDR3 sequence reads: CASSLRGGDQPQHF. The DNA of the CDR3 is TGTGCCAGTAGTCTCCGGGGGGGAGATCAGCCCCAGCATTTT.

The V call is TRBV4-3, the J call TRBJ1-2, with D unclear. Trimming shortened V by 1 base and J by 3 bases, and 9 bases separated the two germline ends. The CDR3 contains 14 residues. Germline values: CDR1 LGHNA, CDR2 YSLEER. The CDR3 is CASSQGSLYYGYTF. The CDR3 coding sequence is TGCGCCAGCAGCCAAGGTAGCTTGTACTATGGCTACACCTTC.

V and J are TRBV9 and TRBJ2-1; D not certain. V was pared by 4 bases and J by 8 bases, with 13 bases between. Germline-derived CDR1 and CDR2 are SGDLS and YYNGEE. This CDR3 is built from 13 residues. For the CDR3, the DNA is TGTGCCAGCAGCCCTCGGGTAGCACATGAGCAGTTCTTC. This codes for CASSPRVAHEQFF.

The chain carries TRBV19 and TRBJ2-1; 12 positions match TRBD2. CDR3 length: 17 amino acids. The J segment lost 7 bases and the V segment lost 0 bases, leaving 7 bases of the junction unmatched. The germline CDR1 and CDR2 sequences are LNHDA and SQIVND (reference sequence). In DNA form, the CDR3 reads TGTGCCAGTAGTATAGATCTCCTAGCGGGAGGGTTGAATGAGCAGTTCTTC. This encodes CASSIDLLAGGLNEQFF.

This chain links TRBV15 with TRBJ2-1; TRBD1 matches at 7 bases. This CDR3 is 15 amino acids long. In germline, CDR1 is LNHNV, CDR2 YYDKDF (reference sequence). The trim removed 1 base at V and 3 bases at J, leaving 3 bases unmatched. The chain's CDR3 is CATSRGGTDYNEQFF. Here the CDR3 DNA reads TGTGCCACCAGCAGAGGAGGGACAGACTACAATGAGCAGTTCTTC.

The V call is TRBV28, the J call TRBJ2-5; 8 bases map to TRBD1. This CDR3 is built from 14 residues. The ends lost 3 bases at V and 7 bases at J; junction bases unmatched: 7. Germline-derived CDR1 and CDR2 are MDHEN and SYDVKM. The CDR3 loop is CASSLTLGQGTQYF. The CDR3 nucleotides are TGTGCCAGCAGTTTGACACTTGGACAGGGGACCCAGTACTTC.

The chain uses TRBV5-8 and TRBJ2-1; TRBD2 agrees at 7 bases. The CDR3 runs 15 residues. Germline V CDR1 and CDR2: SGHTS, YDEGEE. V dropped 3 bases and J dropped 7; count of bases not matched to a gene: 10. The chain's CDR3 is CASSSTGYSGNEQFF. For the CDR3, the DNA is TGTGCCAGCAGCTCTACGGGCTATAGCGGGAATGAGCAGTTCTTC.

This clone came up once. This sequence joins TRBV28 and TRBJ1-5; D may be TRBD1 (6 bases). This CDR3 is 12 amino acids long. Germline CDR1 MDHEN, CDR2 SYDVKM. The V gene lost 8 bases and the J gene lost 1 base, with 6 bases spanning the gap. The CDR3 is CASQGSNQPQHF. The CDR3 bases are TGTGCCAGCCAGGGGAGCAATCAGCCCCAGCATTTT.

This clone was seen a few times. The CDR3 DNA sequence: TGTGCCAGTAGTACCCCCGGGACAGGGGGCACCGGGGAGCTGTTTTTT. It specifies CASSTPGTGGTGELFF. The V call is TRBV19, the J call TRBJ2-2; 11 nucleotides align to TRBD1. The V gene's germline CDR1 is LNHDA and CDR2 SQIVND (reference sequence). The length of the CDR3 is 16 residues. The trim removed 4 bases at V and 4 bases at J, leaving 5 bases unmatched.